This T cell receptor (beta chain) stems from a study of CD8+ T cells in alopecia areata. RNA extraction was followed by reverse transcription into cDNA, which acted as the sequencing template. Assay: immunoSEQ multiplex PCR; the TCRdb copy retains only in-frame clones and omits some. The table includes some 100,000 clones, roughly 50% detected once. Treatment specified: oral pan-JAK inhibitor, 5-10 mg twice daily. Whole-study findings and limits: With tofacitinib ongoing, many expanded lesional clones persisted in both scalp and blood. Mice showed clearer TCR sharing than patients did, a gap that was possibly HLA-related. Scalp sequencing also captures normal skin's resident alphabeta T cells. It was lesional scalp, especially alopecia totalis/universalis, that showed higher clonality than normal scalp.

J was trimmed by 10 bases and V by 5 bases; bases with no gene match: 17. The CDR3 runs to 16 residues. The germline V gene encodes CDR1 LNHNV and CDR2 YYDKDF (reference sequence). Regarding this clone: The antigen is not known.

This rearrangement joins TRBV15 to TRBJ2-1; TRBD2 matches 7 bases. Here the sequenced sample was CD8+ T cells sorted from blood, taken at week 4, from a patient treated with tofacitinib. The TCR was taken from a human donor with alopecia areata. The CDR3 loop reads CATSAAIPSGAGEQFF. In nucleotides, the CDR3 is TGTGCCACCAGCGCCGCGATCCCGAGCGGAGCGGGGGAGCAGTTCTTC.